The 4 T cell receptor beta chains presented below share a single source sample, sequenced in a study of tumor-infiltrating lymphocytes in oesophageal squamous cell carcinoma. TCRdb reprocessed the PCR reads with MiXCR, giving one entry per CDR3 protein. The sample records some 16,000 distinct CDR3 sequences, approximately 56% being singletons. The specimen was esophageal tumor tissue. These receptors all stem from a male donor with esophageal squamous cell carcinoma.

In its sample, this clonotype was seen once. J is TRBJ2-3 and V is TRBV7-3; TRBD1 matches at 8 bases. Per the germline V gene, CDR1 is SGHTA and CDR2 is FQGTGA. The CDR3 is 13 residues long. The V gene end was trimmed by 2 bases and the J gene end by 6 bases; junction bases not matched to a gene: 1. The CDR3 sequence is CASSLQGADTQYF. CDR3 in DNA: TGTGCCAGCAGCTTACAGGGGGCGGATACGCAGTATTTT.

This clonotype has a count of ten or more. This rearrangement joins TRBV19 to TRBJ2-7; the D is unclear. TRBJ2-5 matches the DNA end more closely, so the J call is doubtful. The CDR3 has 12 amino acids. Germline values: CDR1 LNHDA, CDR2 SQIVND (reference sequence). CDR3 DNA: TGTGCCAGCCGTCAAAGTGGAGAGACCCAGTACTTC. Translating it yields CASRQSGETQYF.

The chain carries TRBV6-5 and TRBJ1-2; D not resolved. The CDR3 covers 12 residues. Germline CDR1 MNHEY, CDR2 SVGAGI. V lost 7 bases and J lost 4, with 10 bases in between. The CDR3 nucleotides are TGTGCCAGCATTGGGTCGGGCTATGGCTACACCTTC. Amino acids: CASIGSGYGYTF.

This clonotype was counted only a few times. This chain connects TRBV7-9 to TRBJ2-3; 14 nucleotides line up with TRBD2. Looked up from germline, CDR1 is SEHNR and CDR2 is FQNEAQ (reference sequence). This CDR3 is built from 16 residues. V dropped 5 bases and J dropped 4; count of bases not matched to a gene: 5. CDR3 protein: CASSLGTSGSPDTQYF. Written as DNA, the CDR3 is TGTGCCAGCAGCCTAGGGACTAGCGGGAGCCCAGATACGCAGTATTTT.